This paragraph covers one T cell receptor beta chain sequence. Its antigen is undetermined. TCRdb redid the calling of the RT-PCR reads with MiXCR, one entry per CDR3 protein. There are around 150,000 distinct CDR3 sequences in the sample; 11% occur only once, and 9.5% to 15% lies in the top ten. The entry originates in a study of response to subunit inactivated influenza vaccine. Regarding the study as a whole: New T cells are recruited in small numbers by each seasonal influenza vaccination, according to the authors' suggestion.

The CDR3 spans 14 residues. Trimming took 1 base from V and 10 from J, leaving 11 bases between them. The rearrangement joins TRBV12-3 or TRBV12-4 to TRBJ1-6; D is undetermined. This clonotype was obtained from a man aged 50-60 years who received an inactivated influenza vaccine. The sample in question was non-naive T cells sorted from PBMCs, obtained roughly 45 days after vaccination. In DNA, the CDR3 is TGTGCCAGCAGTTTAGGAACCCCCGAATCACCCCTCCACTTT. Its translation is CASSLGTPESPLHF.